This TCR beta chain came from a study of CD8+ T cells in alopecia areata. About the study: The study gave treated patients oral tofacitinib at 5 to 10 mg twice daily.

Treatment here: oral pan-JAK inhibitor, 5-10 mg twice daily. The CDR3 totals 14 residues. Germline V CDR1 and CDR2: ENHRY, SYGVKD. With 2 bases clipped from V and 6 bases from J, the junction kept 7 bases outside the gene matches. Investigators isolated RNA and reverse transcribed it into cDNA to act as the sequencing template. The protocol was immunoSEQ multiplex PCR, while the TCRdb copy is restricted to in-frame clones and leaves out a portion. The table lists roughly 180,000 clones, around half of them singletons. The TCR sequence derives from a human donor with alopecia areata. J is TRBJ2-7 and V is TRBV10-3, with 7 bases fitting TRBD1. The sequencing used CD8+ T cells sorted from blood, collected at week 24, from a patient treated with tofacitinib. CDR3 residues: CAISETEQGLEQYF. The DNA for the CDR3 is TGTGCCATCAGTGAGACGGAACAGGGGCTCGAGCAGTACTTC.